This TCR beta chain was captured in a study of T-cell memory formation after mild COVID-19 (dated by TCRdb to about 2021). In the study overall: Most TCR sequence clusters were specific to one of the two donors. In two donors, T-cell clones that expanded and contracted after mild COVID-19 were followed by sequencing TCRalpha and TCRbeta repertoires longitudinally. Two young, previously healthy adult volunteers made up the cohort, one male and one female. What the authors observed across the whole study: Some responding clones were found in pre-infection memory, which suggests that pre-existing cross-reactive memory T cells took part in the SARS-CoV-2 response. The second-wave clones that peaked on day 37 were not confirmed to be SARS-CoV-2 specific. Contracting CD4+ clones turned up mainly in the CM and EM memory subsets, whereas EMRA was where CD8+ clones were enriched. From day 15 to 85, contracting clones showed balanced CD4/CD8 phenotypes, whereas a second wave of clones that expanded from day 15 to 37 leaned towards CD4+. Only two mild cases were covered by the study, and larger cohorts that include severe cases with pre-infection samples were considered necessary.

Trimming removed 2 bases from V and 8 bases from J; the gene matches leave 5 bases unexplained. The cysteine opens and the phenylalanine closes a CDR3 of 14 amino acids. Kept here is only the CDR3 DNA, which spans 42 bases and is read in frame from base 1. This clonotype occurred many times. It has no known antigen specificity. No qualities accompany the bases; no much larger clone lies one base away. Ficoll-Paque density gradient centrifugation was the method used to isolate PBMCs. The listed sequencing device is Illumina NovaSeq 6000. TCRalpha and TCRbeta cDNA libraries were constructed by 5'RACE with constant-segment primers, with sample barcodes and unique molecular identifiers being introduced. RNA was extracted from every sample with Trizol reagent. Library amplification was performed in two PCR steps, and a second sample barcode and Illumina TruSeq adapters were introduced in the second step. The libraries were sequenced on an Illumina NovaSeq using 2 x 150 bp paired-end reads. As for the authors' bioinformatics: Demultiplexing of reads and collapsing into UMI-guided consensus sequences were performed with migec v1.2.7. Using mixcr v2.1.11, UMI consensuses were aligned to TRA and TRB V and J templates and then assembled into clonotypes. Clonotypes were classified as expanded or contracted when called significant by both edgeR and NoisET, with noise models trained on biological replicates. For edgeR calls, the cutoffs were a false discovery rate-adjusted p below 0.01 and a log2 fold-change threshold of 1. As an exploratory analysis of dynamics, PCA with hierarchical clustering was applied to max-normalized trajectories of the 1000 most abundant clonotypes. Separately sequenced CD4+ and CD8+ repertoires were used to assign a CD4 or CD8 phenotype to each responding clone. The public reads were quality trimmed at Q25 with fastp and then assembled into clones with MiXCR by TCRdb, keeping productive beta chains. Identical CDR3 protein sequences are pooled into one entry, listed with their most common genes and DNA. TCRdb, not the authors, supplied the V and J calls. The sample has 120,000 to 150,000 distinct CDR3 sequences on record, about 5.5% of them singletons. The top ten clones comprise 2% to 2.5% of the sample.

The source of this sequence is an adult woman who had mild COVID-19 (a few samples of this study predate the infection). The sample titles of this study are shuffled in the database, so cell type and time point are left out; the donor was told from shared clones. Recombination connected TRBV12-3 or TRBV12-4 to TRBJ2-2, and 7 junctional nucleotides match TRBD2. Sequenced input: PBMCs or a T cell subset sorted from them (not recorded which). The nucleotide sequence is TGTGCCAGCAGTTTAAGGGCTAGCGGAGGGGAGCTGTTTTTT. Protein translation: CASSLRASGGELFF.